This is a list of T cell receptor beta chains from one sample in a study of patients and donors after allogeneic stem cell transplantation. TCRdb re-called the RT-PCR reads through MiXCR, storing one row per CDR3 protein. The profile shows over 150,000 distinct CDR3 sequences, about 32% of them singletons. Sequences were obtained from blood, either unsorted or a sorted T cell fraction (not recorded which). The receptors were gathered from a human donor who was either an allogeneic HSCT recipient or a stem cell or donor lymphocyte infusion donor (not recorded which). It is not recorded whose cells these are; they may come from a transplant donor. Both conserved end residues are part of each CDR3. Fields, in order: J gene, clone size, V gene, D gene, CDR3 protein, CDR3 DNA. D genes are given only for firm matches. Clone size, where shown, is once, few, many, or a class for clones that have expanded.

TRBJ2-5,-,TRBV7-9,-,CASSNPPKGETQYF,TGTGCCAGCAGCAATCCCCCTAAGGGGGAGACCCAGTACTTC
TRBJ2-3,-,TRBV12-3/TRBV12-4,TRBD2,CASSFWLAGAYEGTDTQYF,TGTGCCAGCAGTTTCTGGCTAGCGGGAGCGTATGAAGGCACAGATACGCAGTATTTT
TRBJ1-6,few,TRBV5-1,-,CASSLAAGINNSPLHF,TGCGCCAGCAGCTTGGCCGCAGGGATTAATAATTCACCCCTCCACTTT
TRBJ2-1,-,TRBV7-8,TRBD2,CASSLGGLAGVYEQFF,TGTGCCAGCAGCCTAGGGGGACTAGCGGGAGTTTATGAGCAGTTCTTC
TRBJ2-5,few,TRBV18,-,CASSPLLQETQYF,TGTGCCAGCTCACCCCTCCTTCAAGAGACCCAGTACTTC
TRBJ2-7,-,TRBV9,-,CASSVSDSSYEQYF,TGTGCCAGCAGCGTTAGCGACAGCTCCTACGAGCAGTACTTC
TRBJ1-4,-,TRBV7-4,-,CASRTTLGCPNEKLFF,TGTGCCAGCAGGACCACGTTGGGGTGCCCTAATGAAAAACTGTTTTTT
TRBJ2-1,-,TRBV10-1,TRBD2,CASSSPASGSGNEQFF,TGCGCCAGCAGCTCCCCAGCTAGCGGGAGCGGCAATGAGCAGTTCTTC
TRBJ1-5,-,TRBV6-5,-,CASTHGGYQHF,TGTGCCAGCACCCATGGGGGATATCAGCATTTT
TRBJ1-5,-,TRBV5-1,-,CASSLEGMGYQPQHF,TGCGCCAGCAGCTTGGAGGGGATGGGATATCAGCCCCAGCATTTT
TRBJ2-7,-,TRBV12-3/TRBV12-4,-,CASSRDVNWEQYF,TGTGCCAGCAGCCGAGACGTTAACTGGGAGCAGTACTTC
TRBJ1-1,-,TRBV6-5,-,CASRLGTGPMNTEAFF,TGTGCCAGCAGACTCGGAACAGGGCCGATGAACACTGAAGCTTTCTTT
TRBJ1-2,many,TRBV15,-,CATSTLDQRNYGYTF,TGTGCCACCAGCACCCTCGACCAAAGGAACTATGGCTACACCTTC
TRBJ1-2,-,TRBV20-1,-,CSAMMGALGYTF,TGCAGTGCCATGATGGGGGCGCTGGGCTACACCTTC
TRBJ1-5,-,TRBV4-1,-,CASSQVMGGPQHF,TGCGCCAGCAGCCAAGTAATGGGGGGGCCCCAGCATTTT
TRBJ2-3,-,TRBV7-9,TRBD2,CAIDPTLPQGLAKDTQYF,TGTGCCATCGACCCCACCCTCCCACAGGGACTAGCTAAAGATACGCAGTATTTT
TRBJ2-1,-,TRBV2,-,CASRDIGTPGNEQFF,TGTGCCAGCAGAGACATCGGGACTCCCGGGAATGAGCAGTTCTTC
TRBJ2-3,-,TRBV2,TRBD2,CASTGTSMDTQYF,TGTGCCAGCACCGGGACTAGCATGGATACGCAGTATTTT
TRBJ1-5,-,TRBV7-2,-,CASSLEYGARQPQHF,TGTGCCAGCAGCTTAGAGTACGGGGCAAGACAGCCCCAGCATTTT
TRBJ2-7,-,TRBV12-3/TRBV12-4,-,CASSSPLRGSYEQYF,TGTGCCAGCAGTTCCCCTCTGAGGGGCTCCTACGAGCAGTACTTC
TRBJ2-6,-,TRBV9,TRBD2,CASSVSLAGGTLSGANVLTF,TGTGCCAGCAGCGTAAGTCTAGCGGGAGGTACCCTCTCTGGGGCCAACGTCCTGACTTTC
TRBJ1-1,few,TRBV30,TRBD1,CAWTRTGHTEAFF,TGTGCCTGGACCCGGACAGGGCACACTGAAGCTTTCTTT
TRBJ1-1,-,TRBV5-1,-,CASFNDNTEAFF,TGCGCCAGCTTCAACGATAACACTGAAGCTTTCTTT
TRBJ2-7,many,TRBV10-3,-,CAIRTDTAYEQYF,TGTGCCATCAGGACAGACACCGCCTACGAGCAGTACTTC
TRBJ1-2,-,TRBV20-1,-,CSATGQEYGYTF,TGCAGTGCTACAGGACAAGAGTATGGCTACACCTTC
TRBJ2-1,-,TRBV9,TRBD2,CASGPPGTTLNNEQFF,TGTGCCAGCGGGCCCCCCGGGACTACCCTTAACAATGAGCAGTTCTTC
TRBJ2-7,few,TRBV24-1,-,CATSDPQGVGPYEQYF,TGTGCCACCAGTGATCCACAGGGAGTAGGGCCTTACGAGCAGTACTTC
TRBJ1-4,-,TRBV29-1,TRBD1,CSALDRDQEKLFF,TGCAGCGCTCTCGACAGGGATCAGGAAAAACTGTTTTTT
TRBJ1-2,-,TRBV7-3,TRBD1,CASSLAGTGSGYTF,TGTGCCAGCAGCTTAGCCGGGACAGGGAGCGGCTACACCTTC
TRBJ2-3,-,TRBV7-2,TRBD2,CASSSLLAGADTQYF,TGTGCCAGCAGCTCGCTACTAGCGGGCGCAGATACGCAGTATTTT
TRBJ2-1,-,TRBV6-5,TRBD1,CASSRTGEQFF,TGTGCCAGCAGTCGGACAGGAGAGCAGTTCTTC
TRBJ1-2,few,TRBV20-1,-,CSTETGGYTF,TGCAGTACTGAGACAGGTGGCTACACCTTC
TRBJ1-2,many,TRBV12-3/TRBV12-4,-,CASAGDRGYTF,TGTGCCAGCGCAGGGGATCGAGGCTACACCTTC
TRBJ1-2,-,TRBV7-9,-,CASSSGQRIYGYTF,TGTGCCAGCAGCTCCGGACAGCGTATCTATGGCTACACCTTC
TRBJ1-1,many,TRBV20-1,-,CSARKTGLNEAFF,TGCAGTGCTAGAAAAACAGGGTTAAATGAAGCTTTCTTT
TRBJ2-5,few,TRBV3-1,-,CASSEYRETQYF,TGTGCCAGCAGCGAGTACCGGGAGACCCAGTACTTC
TRBJ2-7,few,TRBV5-1,TRBD2,CASSRQGTSGIYEQYF,TGCGCCAGCAGCCGACAGGGGACTAGCGGGATCTACGAGCAGTACTTC
TRBJ2-7,few,TRBV6-5,TRBD1,CASSRTGLGLYEQYF,TGTGCCAGCAGTAGGACAGGCCTGGGGCTCTACGAGCAGTACTTC